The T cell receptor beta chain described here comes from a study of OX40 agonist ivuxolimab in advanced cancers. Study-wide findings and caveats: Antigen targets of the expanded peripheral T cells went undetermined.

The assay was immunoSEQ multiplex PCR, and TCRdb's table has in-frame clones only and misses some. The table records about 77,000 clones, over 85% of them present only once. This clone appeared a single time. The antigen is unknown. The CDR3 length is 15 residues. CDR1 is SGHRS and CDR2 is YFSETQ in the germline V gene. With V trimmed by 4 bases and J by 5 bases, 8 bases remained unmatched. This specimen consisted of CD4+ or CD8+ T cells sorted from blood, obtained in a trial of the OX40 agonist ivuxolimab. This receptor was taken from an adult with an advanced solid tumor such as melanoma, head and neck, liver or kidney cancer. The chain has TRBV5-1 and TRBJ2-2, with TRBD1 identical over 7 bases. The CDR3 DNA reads TGCGCCAGCAGCGAGGGGGCAATATTAACCGGGGAGCTGTTTTTT. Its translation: CASSEGAILTGELFF.